This note documents a single TCR beta chain sequence. Its antigen remains unidentified. The data originate from a study of cytomegalovirus exposure and HLA in healthy donors. Across the whole study: The same platform was used for the roughly 120 validation repertoires and the roughly 670 first-cohort repertoires, a later analysis reported.

Separation from the approximately 720-subject first cohort characterized the roughly 130-subject validation cohort, to which the donors belonged. Overall study findings and caveats: Listed as cytomegalovirus-associated were 164 TCR beta chains. It was found in a later analysis that first-cohort TCR clusters tended to co-occur in the 90 to 150 validation repertoires.

Libraries were prepared by immunoSEQ multiplex PCR; TCRdb keeps only in-frame clonotypes and omits some of them. In the table there are 330,000 or so clones, more than 80% of which are singletons. This sequence originates from a woman aged 18-35 years in good health and CMV-seronegative. Source material: PBMCs.

CDR3 sequence (DNA): TGTGCCAGCAGCGCCGGGACTATCTCCTACGAGCAGTACTTC. Protein product: CASSAGTISYEQYF. The J gene is TRBJ2-7, the V gene TRBV28, with 7 positions matching TRBD2. Trimming took 6 bases from V and 0 from J; bases not matched to a gene: 5. This CDR3 has 14 amino acids. From germline, CDR1 is MDHEN and CDR2 SYDVKM. The complete variable domain, with remaining parts taken from reference TRBV28 and TRBJ2-7, reads DVKVTQSSRYLVKRTGEKVFLECVQDMDHENMFWYRQDPGLGLRLIYFSYDVKMKEKGDIPEGYSVSREKKERFSLILESASTNQTSMYLCASSAGTISYEQYFGPGTRLTVT.